A selection of T cell receptor beta chains follows, all from one sample in a study of blood T cell repertoires in COVID-19. The repertoire was sequenced with immunoSEQ multiplex PCR; TCRdb's copy has only in-frame clones and lacks some. Among 300,000 to 450,000 clones listed, 88% were seen once. The sequenced sample consisted of PBMCs or T cells enriched from blood (not recorded which). The receptors here all came from a woman aged 25 to 45 who had been exposed to COVID-19. The CDR3 runs from the conserved cysteine through the conserved F or W. Each record gives: clone size, V gene, D gene, J gene, CDR3 DNA, CDR3 protein. A D gene is named only where the DNA matches it firmly. Size is stated for part of the rows, as once, few or many counts, or as a class when the clone is expanded.

NA,TRBV7-6,NA,TRBJ2-6,TGTGCCAGCAGCTTAGTAGCCGGGGCTGGGGCCAACGTCCTGACTTTC,CASSLVAGAGANVLTF
NA,TRBV5-1,NA,TRBJ1-2,TGCGCCAGCAGCTTGGACGTGGGGGGCTATGGCTACACCTTC,CASSLDVGGYGYTF
NA,TRBV28,TRBD2,TRBJ2-7,TGTGCCAGCAGTTTTCGGCCTAGCGGGGGCAGCTCCTACGAGCAGTACTTC,CASSFRPSGGSSYEQYF
NA,TRBV2,TRBD1,TRBJ2-2,TGTGCCAGCAGGGTACAGGGGGTGAACACCGGGGAGCTGTTTTTT,CASRVQGVNTGELFF
NA,TRBV5-1,TRBD1,TRBJ1-1,TGCGCCAGCAGCTTGGACCCGACAGGGGTAGAAGCTTTCTTT,CASSLDPTGVEAFF
NA,TRBV18,TRBD1,TRBJ2-2,TGTGCCAGCTCACCAGACGACAGGGGGAACACCGGGGAGCTGTTTTTT,CASSPDDRGNTGELFF
once,TRBV19,NA,TRBJ1-6,TGTGCCAGTAGTGCGGGGGCGGGGCCGAATTCACCCCTCCACTTT,CASSAGAGPNSPLHF
NA,TRBV19,NA,TRBJ2-3,TGTGCCAGTGGGCCTCCAGTGGTGGATACGCAGTATTTT,CASGPPVVDTQYF
NA,TRBV28,NA,TRBJ2-7,TGTGCCAGCAGTGGTGGAGGGGGCGCTTCCTCCTACGAGCAGTACTTC,CASSGGGGASSYEQYF
NA,TRBV5-4,TRBD2,TRBJ2-1,TGTGCCAGCAGCCCAACTAGCGACCTGTACAATGAGCAGTTCTTC,CASSPTSDLYNEQFF
NA,TRBV28,TRBD2,TRBJ2-7,TGTGCCAGCAGTGCGGGAGGGGAGGTGATCTACGAGCAGTACTTC,CASSAGGEVIYEQYF
NA,TRBV5-6,NA,TRBJ1-5,TGTGCCAGCAGCTTGTTGATGGGAGACGATCAGCCCCAGCATTTT,CASSLLMGDDQPQHF
NA,TRBV29-1,NA,TRBJ2-7,TGCAGCATCACCGAGACTAGCTACGAGCAGTACTTC,CSITETSYEQYF
few,TRBV7-9,NA,TRBJ2-7,TGTGCCAGCAGCTTAGATGAAGTCGGAGCCTACGAGCAGTACTTC,CASSLDEVGAYEQYF
NA,TRBV29-1,TRBD1,TRBJ2-6,TGCAGCGCCAGGACAGGGGATACCTCCGGGGCCAACGTCCTGACTTTC,CSARTGDTSGANVLTF
NA,TRBV4-2,TRBD2,TRBJ2-1,TGTGCCAGCAGCCAAGGGACTAGCGGTAACAATGAGCAGTTCTTC,CASSQGTSGNNEQFF
NA,TRBV3-1/TRBV3-2,TRBD2,TRBJ2-1,TGTGCCAGCAGCCAAGAGGAGGGCTTTACCGGGAGGGCCAGTGGGTCCTACAATGAGCAGTTCTTC,CASSQEEGFTGRASGSYNEQFF
NA,TRBV3-1/TRBV3-2,TRBD1,TRBJ2-5,TGTGCCAGCAGCCAAGCGGGGACAGGGACAAGGGAGACCCAGTACTTC,CASSQAGTGTRETQYF
NA,TRBV28,TRBD2,TRBJ2-5,TGTGCCAGCAGTTTCTTGGCGGGGGGGGGAAAGACCCAGTACTTC,CASSFLAGGGKTQYF
NA,TRBV7-9,TRBD1,TRBJ1-2,TGTGCCAGCAGCCAGGACAGGTCCTATGGCTACACCTTC,CASSQDRSYGYTF